This T cell receptor (beta chain) was sequenced in a study of blood T cell repertoires in COVID-19 (dated by TCRdb to the early 2020s). In the study overall: Samples from collaborators originated in the United States, Italy and Spain and spanned both the acute and convalescent phases of COVID-19. The prospective study material was composed of cDNA or gDNA derived from T cells, B-cell-depleted T cells, or PBMCs. The dataset comprised deeply sampled blood TCRbeta repertoires from subjects exposed to, actively infected with, or recovered from COVID-19. The repertoires were made available in a free public database intended to serve as a resource for research on the immune response to SARS-CoV-2. The samples were drawn from the first 160 participants of the ongoing ImmuneRACE study and from over a thousand subjects provided by 6 global collaborators. Sample metadata almost always included a de-identified subject ID, COVID-19 status, age in years and sex. Where available, HLA class I and class II types were taken from metadata supplied by the sample provider and were not determined by assay-based typing.

The germline V gene (reference sequence) yields LNHDA for CDR1 and SQIVND for CDR2. V and J lose 4 bases and 1 base, and a span of 13 bases separates them. The CDR3 has 15 amino acids, counting the end cysteine and phenylalanine. Only the CDR3 DNA stays, 45 bases, in frame from base 1. TCRbeta CDR3 regions were amplified from genomic DNA by means of the immunoSEQ Assay, a bias-controlled multiplex PCR. Regarding the original processing steps: Within the assay, amplification of reference gene primers was used to estimate how many nucleated cells each sample contained. To quantify the absolute abundance of each unique TCRbeta CDR3 rearrangement, sequence reads were collapsed and filtered. Productive Simpson clonality was computed per sample as the square root of Simpson's diversity index over productive rearrangements. In TCRdb, the immuneACCESS table is reduced to in-frame sequences with V and J assigned. These tables do not hold every clone; where another copy was compared, an unresolved V gene accounts for under half, and the others remain unexplained. V and J calls and clone size come straight from that table; D and trimming were deduced from the DNA. The sample has a few hundred thousand clones on record, 70% to 90% of them singletons. Under 6.5% of the sample comes from the top ten.

The study at large found these results: The quantity of clinical and demographic metadata differed by source and by participant and was supplied without curation.

Participants in the prospective study were aged roughly 18 to 100 years, lived in more than 20 United States geographic areas, and enrolled through a virtual design. In the prospective study, participants were assigned to cohorts based on the clinical history participants reported in a screening survey and a study questionnaire. ImmuneRACE Cohort 3 recovered participants were defined by two consecutive negative NP/OP PCR tests, healthcare professional clearance, or symptom resolution. In the prospective study, mobile phlebotomists collected whole blood, serum and a nasopharyngeal or oropharyngeal swab from each participant. Additional blood draws and questionnaires over an approximately two-month period could optionally be provided by prospective study participants. Before DNA extraction, blood samples from the prospective study were shipped at room temperature or frozen. This clone was seen only a few times. Its antigen remains unidentified. Base-call qualities are not available, and no considerably larger clone is one nucleotide away.

The receptor chain draws on TRBV19 and TRBJ1-1, with TRBD1 tentatively as D gene (5 bases match). The sequenced sample was PBMCs or T cells enriched from blood (not recorded which). The sequence derives from a young woman who had recovered from COVID-19. This receptor has the CDR3 CASSNGQGWNTEAFF. The sequence in DNA is TGTGCCAGTAGTAACGGACAAGGGTGGAACACTGAAGCTTTCTTT.